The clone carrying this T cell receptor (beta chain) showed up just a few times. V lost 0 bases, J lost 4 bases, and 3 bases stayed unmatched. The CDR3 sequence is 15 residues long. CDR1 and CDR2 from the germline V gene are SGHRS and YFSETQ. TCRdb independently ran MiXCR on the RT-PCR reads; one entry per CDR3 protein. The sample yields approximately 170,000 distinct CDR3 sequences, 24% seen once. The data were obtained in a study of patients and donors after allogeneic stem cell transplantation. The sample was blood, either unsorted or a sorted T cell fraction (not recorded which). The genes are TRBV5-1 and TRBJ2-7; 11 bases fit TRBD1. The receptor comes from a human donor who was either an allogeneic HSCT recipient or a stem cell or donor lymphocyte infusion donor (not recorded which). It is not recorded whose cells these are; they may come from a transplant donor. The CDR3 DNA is TGCGCCAGCAGCTTGGCCGGGACAGGGGGTTACGAGCAGTACTTC. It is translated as CASSLAGTGGYEQYF.